This TCR beta chain is from a study of coeliac disease. Study outcomes and limitations: Few TRB amino acid sequences were shared between samples; most were unique.

The protocol was immunoSEQ multiplex PCR, while the TCRdb copy is restricted to in-frame clones and leaves out a portion. The sample consists of just over 7,000 clones, 55% to 65% of them appearing once. Germline CDR1 reads MRHNA; CDR2 reads SNTAGT. Trimming took 4 bases from V and 5 from J, leaving 9 bases between them. CDR3 length: 13 amino acids. Points on this clone: As yet, its antigen is unknown.

Sequences were obtained from lamina propria lymphocytes from the gut. The TCR originated in a woman in her sixties with active celiac disease. This sequence joins TRBV6-4 and TRBJ2-1; a possible D gene is TRBD1 (6 bases). CDR3 DNA: TGTGCCAGCAGTGGACAGGCTAACAATGAGCAGTTCTTC. It is translated as CASSGQANNEQFF.